The clone carrying this T cell receptor (beta chain) appeared many times. Its matching antigen is unknown. This sample was taken from a study of metastatic and nonmetastatic thyroid tumors. About the study: Blood and tumor or nodule tissue repertoires from malignant and benign thyroid patients were compared.

Prior to thyroid surgery, none of the patients had received any treatment. Original methodology: Differences in CDR3 between clinicopathological groups were drawn on to build a classifier intended to discriminate distant-metastatic papillary thyroid cancer patients. TCRdb reassembled clones from the PCR reads with MiXCR. V and J calls and clone size were set by TCRdb, not the authors. The sample holds more than 65,000 clones, 13% to 15% seen once. Study-wide points: Within blood and tumor, benign nodules reportedly had significantly lower TCR beta diversity than malignant thyroid tumors did.

The CDR3 consists of 17 residues. Trimming removed 1 base from V and 4 bases from J; junction bases left unmatched: 11. Germline CDR1 is DFQATT and CDR2 is SNEGSKA (reference sequence). The TCR was taken from a male donor with papillary thyroid cancer or a benign thyroid nodule (not recorded which). Some clones in this sample may be carry-over from other donors' samples. Sample: blood. This chain joins TRBV20-1 and TRBJ2-3; TRBD2 matches at 10 bases. The CDR3 bases are TGCAGTGCTAGAGTAGGCAGCGGGAGGGCAGGGGCAGATACGCAGTATTTT. Its protein is CSARVGSGRAGADTQYF.